These 6 T cell receptor beta chains were all obtained from the same sample, sequenced in a study of blood T cell repertoires in COVID-19. Profiling relied on immunoSEQ multiplex PCR, and the TCRdb table lists in-frame clones only, not all of them. This sample carries more than 100,000 clones, about 88% of them seen once, and the ten largest clones take 2% to 2.5%. The sample consisted of PBMCs or T cells enriched from blood (not recorded which). The receptors stem from a man aged 40-50 years with acute COVID-19.

The chain joins TRBV7-9 to TRBJ1-4, with 9 bases identical to TRBD1. The V gene's germline CDR1 is SEHNR and CDR2 FQNEAQ (reference sequence). V dropped 5 bases and J dropped 4; count of bases not matched to a gene: 11. This CDR3 region has 17 residues. The CDR3 coding sequence is TGTGCCAGCAGCCCGGGGACAGGGAGCGCCCGTAATGAAAAACTGTTTTTT. It encodes CASSPGTGSARNEKLFF.

V is TRBV19 and J is TRBJ1-6; D call uncertain. The CDR3 is 17 residues long. CDR1 and CDR2 (germline): LNHDA, SQIVND (reference sequence). V shed 4 bases and J shed 0 bases, with 13 bases lying between them. CDR3 in amino acids: CASSTQDRSSYNSPLHF. The CDR3 DNA sequence: TGTGCCAGTAGTACCCAAGACCGGAGCTCCTATAATTCACCCCTCCACTTT.

The chain links TRBV15 to TRBJ2-7; a weak D match, TRBD1 (6 bases). Germline V gene sequence: CDR1 LNHNV, CDR2 YYDKDF (reference sequence). CDR3 size: 14 residues. V was cut by 0 bases and J by 5 bases, with 11 bases left in between. CDR3 residues: CATSREQGVNEQYF. DNA for the CDR3: TGTGCCACCAGCAGAGAACAGGGTGTCAACGAGCAGTACTTC.

CDR3 protein: CTSSQDQLAFNQPQHF. The CDR3 bases are TGCACCAGCAGCCAAGATCAACTAGCCTTCAATCAGCCCCAGCATTTT. This chain links TRBV1 with TRBJ1-5. TRBV1 is a listed pseudogene. This CDR3 is built from 16 residues.

V is TRBV5-4 and J is TRBJ1-6, with D unclear. This CDR3 comprises 17 residues. Germline assignment: CDR1 SGHNT and CDR2 YYREEE (reference sequence). V lost 0 bases and J 2 bases, leaving 12 bases between the germline ends. This CDR3 reads CASSLDGNSAYNSPLHF. CDR3 bases: TGTGCCAGCAGCTTGGACGGGAATAGCGCCTATAATTCACCCCTCCACTTT.

This clone was seen only once. The genes are TRBV6-5 and TRBJ1-3; D gene unclear. This CDR3 contains 12 residues. Between the trimmed V and J ends, which lost 8 bases and 0 bases, there was a span of 5 bases. CDR1 and CDR2 from the germline V gene are MNHEY and SVGAGI. DNA for the CDR3: TGTGCCAGCGGCACCTCTGGAAACACCATATATTTT. The encoded protein is CASGTSGNTIYF.